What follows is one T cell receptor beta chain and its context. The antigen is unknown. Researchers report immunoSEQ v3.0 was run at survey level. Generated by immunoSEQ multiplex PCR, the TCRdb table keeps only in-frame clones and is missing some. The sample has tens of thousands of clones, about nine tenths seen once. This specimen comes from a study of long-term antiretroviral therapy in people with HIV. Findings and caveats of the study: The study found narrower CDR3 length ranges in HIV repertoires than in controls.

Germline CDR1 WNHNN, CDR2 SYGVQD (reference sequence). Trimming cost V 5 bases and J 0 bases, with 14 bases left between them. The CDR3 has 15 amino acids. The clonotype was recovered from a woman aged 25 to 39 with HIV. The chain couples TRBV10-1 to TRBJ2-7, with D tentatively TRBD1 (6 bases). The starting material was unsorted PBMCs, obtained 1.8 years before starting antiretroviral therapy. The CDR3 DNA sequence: TGCGCCAGCAGTCCAGGGGTTAGTGGCTCCTACGAGCAGTACTTC. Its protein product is CASSPGVSGSYEQYF.